The 23 T cell receptor beta chains below come from one sample, sequenced in a study of T cells after yellow fever vaccination. TCRdb called the 5' RACE reads again in MiXCR, with one record for every CDR3 protein. The table shows about 170,000 distinct CDR3 sequences, with 9.5% to 11% occurring only once. Sequences were derived from CD8+ T cells sorted from PBMCs, sampled 15 days after the yellow fever booster vaccination. These receptors were obtained from a man between 18 and 35 years old who received the YFV17D yellow fever vaccine.

This rearrangement joins TRBV6-5 to TRBJ1-2; D is undetermined. The germline CDR1 and CDR2 sequences are MNHEY and SVGAGI. CDR3 length: 12 amino acids. Trimming left V 1 base short and J 1 base short, with 1 base between. The CDR3 sequence is CASSYYNYGYTF. The CDR3 DNA sequence: TGTGCCAGCAGTTACTATAACTATGGCTACACCTTC.

The chain employs TRBV4-1 and TRBJ2-1; the D call may be TRBD1 or TRBD2 (5 bases each). The V and J ends lost 0 bases and 8 bases respectively, with 11 bases between them. CDR3 length equals 14 residues. Germline V gene sequence: CDR1 MGHRA, CDR2 YSYEKL. The CDR3 protein is CASSQDPGADEQFF. The DNA of the CDR3 is TGCGCCAGCAGCCAAGACCCCGGGGCCGATGAGCAGTTCTTC.

The chain links TRBV12-3 or TRBV12-4 to TRBJ2-1; D gene uncertain. The CDR3 spans 15 residues. Trimming took off 2 bases at V and 4 bases at J, with 12 bases between the two ends. The CDR3 DNA reads as TGTGCCAGCAGTTTATCTTTGGCCGGTTACAATGAGCAGTTCTTC. This codes for CASSLSLAGYNEQFF.

The chain employs TRBV4-3 and TRBJ1-5; D is ambiguous. V was pared by 1 base and J by 1 base, with 8 bases between. Germline-derived CDR1 and CDR2 are LGHNA and YSLEER. CDR3 length equals 15 residues. The CDR3 here is CASSQGGSSNQPQHF. As DNA, the CDR3 is TGCGCCAGCAGCCAAGGAGGGTCCAGCAATCAGCCCCAGCATTTT.

The table lists this clonotype with many counts. This chain uses TRBV12-3 or TRBV12-4 with TRBJ2-5, with D tentatively TRBD1 (6 bases). The CDR3 runs to 15 residues. Trimming left V 5 bases short and J 5 bases short, with 18 bases between. The CDR3 DNA is TGTGCCAGCAGTCGTTACGGGGACATATCCGAGACCCAGTACTTC. It encodes CASSRYGDISETQYF.

V gene TRBV4-1 combines with J gene TRBJ2-2; 10 positions agree with TRBD1. The CDR3 is 14 residues long. The germline CDR1 and CDR2 sequences are MGHRA and YSYEKL. V trimming: 5 bases; J trimming: 7 bases; junction bases outside the gene matches: 4. CDR3 residues: CASSARTGGGELFF. DNA of the CDR3: TGCGCCAGCAGCGCCCGGACAGGGGGCGGGGAGCTGTTTTTT.

The chain is built from TRBV7-2 and TRBJ1-2, with TRBD1 identical over 10 bases. V dropped 4 bases and J dropped 1; count of bases not matched to a gene: 9. The CDR3 is 17 amino acids. Germline V gene lookup returns CDR1 SGHTA and CDR2 FQGNSA. The CDR3: CASSSPGQGPINYGYTF. The CDR3 region has the DNA TGTGCCAGCAGCTCCCCGGGACAGGGGCCAATTAACTATGGCTACACCTTC.

This clonotype turned up a few times. V and J are TRBV3-1 and TRBJ2-7; no reliable D call. Germline loops: CDR1 LGHDT, CDR2 YNNKEL (reference sequence). The CDR3 loop spans 17 amino acids. The V end was cut by 1 base, the J end by 4 bases, with 20 bases between. The CDR3 spells CASSQGLYRHSTYEQYV. DNA for the CDR3: TGTGCCAGCAGCCAAGGATTGTACCGACATTCTACATACGAGCAGTACGTC.

This clonotype came up a few times. This sequence joins TRBV4-3 and TRBJ1-2; TRBD1 is a possible D gene (5 bases). The CDR3 extends over 17 amino acids. V was pared by 3 bases and J by 7 bases, with 24 bases between. Per the germline V gene, CDR1 is LGHNA and CDR2 is YSLEER. The CDR3, as DNA: TGCGCCAGCAGCCAGATAAGTCGGGGCAGGGTTCCGTCTGGCTACACCTTC. This codes for CASSQISRGRVPSGYTF.

This clonotype appeared many times. The chain couples TRBV20-1 to TRBJ2-7, with D unresolved. Germline V gene data show CDR1 as DFQATT and CDR2 as SNEGSKA (reference sequence). This CDR3 has 11 amino acids. Trimming stripped 6 bases from V and 1 base from J, with 7 bases between. CDR3: CSARLSYEQYV. The CDR3 nucleotides read TGCAGTGCCCGTTTGTCCTACGAGCAGTACGTC.

CDR3 bases: TGCGCCAGCAGCCAAGAATATGTTTTGGCGGGGGCGGGCGAGCAGTACTTC. This sequence encodes CASSQEYVLAGAGEQYF. The chain carries TRBV4-3 and TRBJ2-7, with a possible D match to TRBD2 (7 bases). The germline V gene encodes CDR1 LGHNA and CDR2 YSLEER. Trimming stripped 0 bases from V and 6 bases from J, with 21 bases between. This CDR3 region has 17 residues.

The chain has TRBV7-9 and TRBJ2-5, with unresolved D. Per the germline V gene, CDR1 is SEHNR and CDR2 is FQNEAQ (reference sequence). Trimming removed 5 bases from V and 0 bases from J, with 7 bases in between. The CDR3 covers 13 residues. CDR3 protein: CASSPANQETQYF. The DNA of the CDR3 is TGTGCCAGCAGCCCCGCGAACCAAGAGACCCAGTACTTC.

The chain couples TRBV7-9 to TRBJ2-7; no reliable D call. Trimming removed 2 bases at V and 4 bases at J, with 12 bases between. Germline CDR1 is SEHNR and CDR2 is FQNEAQ (reference sequence). The CDR3 is made up of 14 amino acids. The CDR3 spells CASSLRNSPYEQYF. CDR3 coding DNA: TGTGCCAGCAGCTTAAGGAACAGCCCTTACGAGCAGTACTTC.

The chain carries TRBV20-1 and TRBJ2-2, with D hard to call. CDR3 length: 14 amino acids. Trimming left V 5 bases short and J 0 bases short, with 10 bases between. Looked up from germline, CDR1 is DFQATT and CDR2 is SNEGSKA (reference sequence). The CDR3 protein is CSAPPLTNTGELFF. DNA for the CDR3: TGCAGTGCTCCGCCTCTCACGAACACCGGGGAGCTGTTTTTT.

This clonotype was counted ten times or more. The V gene is TRBV6-5, the J gene TRBJ2-1, with TRBD2 as a possible D gene (7 bases). The CDR3 spans 14 residues. Deletions cut 2 bases from V and 5 bases from J, with 10 bases between. Germline CDR1 reads MNHEY; CDR2 reads SVGAGI. CDR3 residues: CASSYGGGDNEQFF. DNA of the CDR3: TGTGCCAGCAGTTACGGAGGGGGGGACAATGAGCAGTTCTTC.

This clonotype was seen a handful of times. The rearrangement links TRBV29-1 to TRBJ2-3, with D tentatively TRBD2 (7 bases). This CDR3 spans 15 amino acids. Trimming took off 1 base at V and 4 bases at J, with 15 bases between the two ends. Germline V CDR1 and CDR2: SQVTM, ANQGSEA. The CDR3 protein is CSVEAGRGQPDTQYF. DNA for the CDR3: TGCAGCGTTGAAGCTGGGCGGGGGCAACCAGATACGCAGTATTTT.

V is TRBV9 and J is TRBJ2-3; D is perhaps TRBD1 (5 bases). The CDR3 contains 19 residues. Germline loops: CDR1 SGDLS, CDR2 YYNGEE. The ends were cut back, 3 bases at V and 0 bases at J, with 23 bases in the middle. CDR3 in amino acids: CASSASYTSLGASTDTQYF. CDR3 coding DNA: TGTGCCAGCAGCGCCAGTTACACCTCCCTAGGGGCTAGCACAGATACGCAGTATTTT.

This clonotype was detected only a few times. The V gene is TRBV4-1, the J gene TRBJ2-5, with 7 bases aligning to TRBD1. Germline trimming cut 3 bases from V and 9 bases from J; bases unmatched to any gene: 4. Germline V gives CDR1 MGHRA, CDR2 YSYEKL. The CDR3 loop spans 12 amino acids. CDR3 in amino acids: CASSQDRSPQYF. For the CDR3, the DNA is TGCGCCAGCAGCCAGGACAGGAGTCCCCAGTACTTC.

A few counts support this clonotype. V usage is TRBV4-3 and J usage is TRBJ1-6; D might be TRBD1 (5 bases). Trimming left V 3 bases short and J 0 bases short, with 9 bases between. This CDR3 comprises 16 residues. Germline V lookup: CDR1 LGHNA, CDR2 YSLEER. CDR3 nucleotides: TGCGCCAGCAGCCAGAGAGACAGCTCCTATAATTCACCCCTCCACTTT. Its protein product is CASSQRDSSYNSPLHF.

The chain joins TRBV12-3 or TRBV12-4 to TRBJ2-2, with 7 bases matching TRBD2. After removal of 10 bases from V and 7 bases from J, the junction contained 6 bases not matched to a gene. This CDR3 is built from 12 residues. DNA of the CDR3: TGTGCCACATCACCGGGGGGCGGGGAGCTGTTTTTT. Encoded protein: CATSPGGGELFF.

This clonotype came up many times. The CDR3 here is CASSQDLGGDEQFF. Here the CDR3 DNA reads TGCGCCAGCAGCCAAGATCTTGGGGGTGATGAGCAGTTCTTC. The chain is built from TRBV4-1 and TRBJ2-1, with D perhaps given as TRBD1 or TRBD2 (5 bases each). The CDR3 runs to 14 residues. Per the germline V gene, CDR1 is MGHRA and CDR2 is YSYEKL. V was shortened by 0 bases and J by 8 bases, with 11 bases between the two germline ends.

The CDR3 nucleotides are TGCGCCAGCAGCTTGGGCAGGGACAGGGTATGGTATGGCTACACCTTC. It is translated as CASSLGRDRVWYGYTF. The chain employs TRBV5-1 and TRBJ1-2; 9 bases map to TRBD1. CDR1 and CDR2 (germline): SGHRS, YFSETQ. Trimming took 0 bases from V and 5 from J; bases not matched to a gene: 8. The CDR3 loop spans 16 amino acids. Full variable domain (outside the CDR3, taken from reference TRBV5-1 and TRBJ1-2): KAGVTQTPRYLIKTRGQQVTLSCSPISGHRSVSWYQQTPGQGLQFLFEYFSETQRNKGNFPGRFSGRQFSNSRSEMNVSTLELGDSALYLCASSLGRDRVWYGYTFGSGTRLTVV.

The table lists this clonotype with a few counts. The V gene is TRBV20-1, the J gene TRBJ2-7; 7 bases match TRBD2. The CDR3 sequence is 15 residues long. The J segment lost 8 bases and the V segment lost 0 bases, leaving 13 bases of the junction unmatched. Germline V gives CDR1 DFQATT, CDR2 SNEGSKA (reference sequence). CDR3 loop: CSARDSARGFDQQYV. The DNA of the CDR3 is TGCAGTGCTAGAGACTCGGCGCGGGGGTTTGACCAGCAGTACGTC.